The next 25 T cell receptor beta chains were all read from a single sample in a study of neurological immune-mediated disorders. TCRdb re-called the 5' RACE reads through MiXCR, storing one row per CDR3 protein. The sample consists of fewer than 85,000 distinct CDR3 sequences, 17% of them appearing once. The material sequenced was PBMCs. Receptor source: a woman in her forties in good health.

The table lists this clonotype with many counts. The rearrangement links TRBV7-2 to TRBJ2-5; the D gene is possibly TRBD2 (6 bases). The CDR3 spans 15 residues. CDR1 is SGHTA and CDR2 is FQGNSA in the germline V gene. V was shortened by 4 bases and J by 5 bases, with 17 bases between the two germline ends. CDR3 DNA: TGTGCCAGCAGCTCGAACCTTTTAGGAGGGGAGACCCAGTACTTC. Protein sequence: CASSSNLLGGETQYF. The full variable domain, completed using reference TRBV7-2 and TRBJ2-5, is GAGVSQSPSNKVTEKGKDVELRCDPISGHTALYWYRQSLGQGLEFLIYFQGNSAPDKSGLPSDRFSAERTGGSVSTLTIQRTQQEDSAVYLCASSSNLLGGETQYFGPGTRLLVL.

This clonotype was found many times. CDR3 sequence (DNA): TGTGCCAGCAGCTTAACCACACAGGGTTTGGGACTGTTTTTT. Its translation: CASSLTTQGLGLFF. J is TRBJ1-4 and V is TRBV7-9, with TRBD1 as a possible D gene (6 bases). V was pared by 2 bases and J by 13 bases, with 17 bases between. The CDR3 has 14 residues. CDR1 SEHNR and CDR2 FQNEAQ come from the germline V gene (reference sequence).

This clonotype was seen a few times. The chain employs TRBV7-2 and TRBJ1-2; D is unclear. Germline-derived CDR1 and CDR2 are SGHTA and FQGNSA. The CDR3 sequence is 13 residues long. The germline V and J ends were trimmed by 5 bases and 6 bases, with 13 bases remaining between them. CDR3 DNA sequence: TGTGCCAGCAGCCCCCAATGGCGGGATGGCTACACCTTC. This translates into CASSPQWRDGYTF.

This chain links TRBV5-1 with TRBJ2-2; D may match TRBD1 or TRBD2 (5 bases each). Trimming pared 3 bases from V and 0 bases from J, leaving 12 bases between. CDR3 size: 16 residues. The germline V gene encodes CDR1 SGHRS and CDR2 YFSETQ. CDR3 sequence: CASSWDGFANTGELFF. CDR3 coding DNA: TGCGCCAGCAGCTGGGACGGCTTCGCGAACACCGGGGAGCTGTTTTTT. The whole variable domain, remainder taken from reference TRBV5-1 and TRBJ2-2, is KAGVTQTPRYLIKTRGQQVTLSCSPISGHRSVSWYQQTPGQGLQFLFEYFSETQRNKGNFPGRFSGRQFSNSRSEMNVSTLELGDSALYLCASSWDGFANTGELFFGEGSRLTVL.

This clonotype was detected many times. The chain has TRBV20-1 and TRBJ2-3; 9 nucleotides line up with TRBD2. The CDR3 is 15 residues long. V shed 8 bases and J 4 bases; nucleotides not matched to a gene: 13. CDR1 and CDR2 from the germline V gene are DFQATT and SNEGSKA (reference sequence). This CDR3 reads CSLLAQRGDPDTQYF. The DNA for the CDR3 is TGCAGTCTCCTCGCCCAGCGGGGGGACCCAGATACGCAGTATTTT.

The chain carries TRBV11-3 and TRBJ2-2; tentative D call: TRBD1 (7 bases). With 9 bases removed from V and 2 bases from J, the gap between germline ends came to 16 bases. CDR1 is SGHNT and CDR2 is YENEEA in the germline V gene. CDR3 length equals 15 residues. The CDR3 DNA reads TGTGCCAGTAGCCCCCAGGGGGGCAACACCGGGGAGCTGTTTTTT. Translating it yields CASSPQGGNTGELFF.

This clonotype was recorded at least ten times. J is TRBJ1-2 and V is TRBV5-1, with 9 bases lining up with TRBD1. The germline gives CDR1 SGHRS, CDR2 YFSETQ. Unmatched junction bases numbered 6, after V lost 5 bases and J lost 4 bases. CDR3 length: 14 amino acids. CDR3 bases: TGCGCCAGCAGTGTGGGACAGGGCAGCTATGGCTACACCTTC. Encoded protein: CASSVGQGSYGYTF.

This clonotype was recorded many times. The chain carries TRBV28 and TRBJ2-5; D is perhaps TRBD2 (7 bases). V lost 3 bases and J lost 14, with 22 bases in between. From germline, CDR1 is MDHEN and CDR2 SYDVKM. The CDR3 is made up of 14 amino acids. CDR3: CASSLGGGRPAPYF. The CDR3 DNA follows: TGTGCCAGCAGTTTGGGGGGGGGCCGCCCCGCGCCTTACTTC.

This clonotype was seen repeatedly, ten times or more. CDR3 loop: CASSRGAPPDYEQYF. CDR3 sequence (DNA): TGTGCCAGCAGCCGCGGGGCTCCCCCAGACTACGAGCAGTACTTC. This chain links TRBV3-1 with TRBJ2-7; D possibly corresponds to TRBD2 (6 bases). CDR3 length equals 15 residues. CDR1 and CDR2 from the germline V gene are LGHDT and YNNKEL (reference sequence). V lost 4 bases to trimming and J lost 3 bases, with 16 bases between them.

This clonotype has at least ten counts. The chain employs TRBV5-6 and TRBJ2-1; D perhaps matches TRBD1 (5 bases). CDR3 length equals 14 residues. Germline loops: CDR1 SGHDT, CDR2 YYEEEE. The V end lost 1 base, the J end lost 8 bases, and 13 bases lay between the germline ends. In DNA form, the CDR3 reads TGTGCCAGCAGCTTGAGGGGCGCAGCCGATGAGCAGTTCTTC. It encodes CASSLRGAADEQFF.

Note on this clonotype: The junction and the germline gene differ at one end; a read error may be behind it. V is TRBV27 and J is TRBJ2-3; 9 bases fit TRBD2. Germline assignment: CDR1 MNHEY and CDR2 SMNVEV (reference sequence). The CDR3 is 14 amino acids. This chain's CDR3 is CASSLAGIDDTQYF. CDR3 sequence (DNA): TGTGCCAGCAGCCTAGCGGGAATTGATGATACACAGTATTTT.

The table lists this clonotype with many counts. The chain joins TRBV5-5 to TRBJ2-1, with 8 bases fitting TRBD2. Germline values: CDR1 SGHKS, CDR2 YYEKEE (reference sequence). J lost 5 bases, V lost 4 bases, and 8 bases had no gene match. The CDR3 has 15 residues. The CDR3 region is CASSPPPGGDNEQFF. Here the CDR3 DNA reads TGTGCCAGCAGCCCACCCCCGGGAGGGGACAATGAGCAGTTCTTC.

This clonotype was counted at least ten times. The chain combines TRBV6-5 with TRBJ2-2; 13 nucleotides agree with TRBD2. The CDR3 length is 17 residues. Losses at the gene ends were 6 bases for V and 3 bases for J; bases not matched to a gene: 7. Germline V gives CDR1 MNHEY, CDR2 SVGAGI. The CDR3 protein is CASRETSGGRYTGELFF. CDR3 in DNA: TGTGCCAGCAGGGAGACTAGCGGGGGGAGATACACCGGGGAGCTGTTTTTT.

The CDR3 is CASSLLGGENTEAFF. The DNA of the CDR3 is TGTGCCAGCAGTTTATTAGGGGGGGAAAACACTGAAGCTTTCTTT. The chain has TRBV27 and TRBJ1-1; possibly TRBD1 for D (6 bases). Germline assignment: CDR1 MNHEY and CDR2 SMNVEV (reference sequence). The length of the CDR3 is 15 residues. The V end lost 1 base, the J end lost 2 bases, and 11 bases lay between the germline ends.

This clonotype was counted many times. The V call is TRBV28, the J call TRBJ2-3; D remains ambiguous. The CDR3 runs 14 residues. The germline V gene encodes CDR1 MDHEN and CDR2 SYDVKM. V shed 6 bases and J shed 1 base, with 11 bases lying between them. This chain's CDR3 is CASSPLRGTDTQYF. The CDR3 DNA is TGTGCCAGCAGCCCCCTTCGCGGCACAGATACGCAGTATTTT.

There are many counts of this clonotype. The chain joins TRBV5-1 to TRBJ2-7, with D perhaps matching TRBD2 (5 bases). The V gene's germline CDR1 is SGHRS and CDR2 YFSETQ. The germline V and J ends were trimmed by 6 bases and 3 bases, with 16 bases remaining between them. The CDR3 is 14 amino acids. The CDR3 nucleotides are TGCGCCAGCAACAACTATAGTGGAGGCTACGAGCAGTACTTC. Translated, it gives CASNNYSGGYEQYF.

This clonotype occurred a few times. The rearrangement joins TRBV3-1 to TRBJ1-2; D possibly corresponds to TRBD1 (5 bases). The CDR3 loop spans 17 amino acids. Trimming shortened V by 0 bases and J by 2 bases, and 16 bases separated the two germline ends. CDR1 and CDR2 from the germline V gene are LGHDT and YNNKEL (reference sequence). The CDR3 is CASSQEVGRENNYGYTF. DNA for the CDR3: TGTGCCAGCAGCCAAGAAGTGGGGCGAGAGAACAACTATGGCTACACCTTC. The full variable domain, completed using reference TRBV3-1 and TRBJ1-2, is DTAVSQTPKYLVTQMGNDKSIKCEQNLGHDTMYWYKQDSKKFLKIMFSYNNKELIINETVPNRFSPKSPDKAHLNLHINSLELGDSAVYFCASSQEVGRENNYGYTFGSGTRLTVV.

The chain carries TRBV29-1 and TRBJ2-5; TRBD1 is a possible D gene (5 bases). Trimming shortened V by 8 bases and J by 7 bases, and 17 bases separated the two germline ends. The CDR3 is 12 amino acids. Germline CDR1 is SQVTM and CDR2 is ANQGSEA. This chain's CDR3 is CSFRPSGATQYF. For the CDR3, the DNA is TGCAGCTTCCGGCCTTCTGGGGCGACCCAGTACTTC.

In this sample, this clonotype turned up many times. This chain joins TRBV5-1 and TRBJ2-1, with 10 nucleotides matching TRBD1. V gave up 5 bases and J gave up 7 bases; unmatched junction bases: 9. Germline V gene sequence: CDR1 SGHRS, CDR2 YFSETQ. The CDR3 loop spans 15 amino acids. As DNA, the CDR3 is TGCGCCAGCAGGAGCGACCCGGGACAGGGGAATGAGCAGTTCTTC. Translated, it gives CASRSDPGQGNEQFF.

The table lists this clonotype with many counts. The chain combines TRBV29-1 with TRBJ2-1, with 7 bases matching TRBD2. Trimming removed 6 bases from V and 6 bases from J; junction bases left unmatched: 8. Germline V CDR1 and CDR2: SQVTM, ANQGSEA. This CDR3 region has 13 residues. The DNA of the CDR3 is TGCAGCGTCGCATGGGGGGGAAGCAATGAGCAGTTCTTC. It encodes CSVAWGGSNEQFF.

In this sample, this clonotype turned up many times. The rearrangement joins TRBV4-1 to TRBJ1-2; the match to TRBD1 covers 12 bases. The CDR3 is made up of 18 amino acids. Unmatched junction bases numbered 8, after V lost 2 bases and J lost 1 base. In germline, CDR1 is MGHRA, CDR2 YSYEKL. The CDR3 loop reads CASSQSPGQGAINYGYTF. In nucleotides, the CDR3 is TGCGCCAGCAGCCAATCCCCGGGACAGGGGGCAATTAACTATGGCTACACCTTC.

This clonotype occurred many times. The genes are TRBV7-8 and TRBJ1-1, with D possibly being TRBD1 (5 bases). Germline CDR1 is SGHVS and CDR2 is FQNEAQ. This CDR3 comprises 12 residues. V gave up 5 bases and J gave up 12 bases, with 16 bases separating them. CDR3 sequence (DNA): TGTGCCAGCAGCGCCTACCGGGGGGGAACTTTCTTT. Translated, it gives CASSAYRGGTFF.

This clonotype was detected ten times or more. This chain's CDR3 is CASSPRQGGHTEAFF. The CDR3 nucleotides read TGTGCCAGCAGCCCCCGACAGGGGGGCCACACTGAAGCTTTCTTT. J is TRBJ1-1 and V is TRBV9; 9 nucleotides agree with TRBD1. This CDR3 comprises 15 residues. V lost 4 bases to trimming and J lost 3 bases; unmatched junction nucleotides: 7. In germline, CDR1 is SGDLS, CDR2 YYNGEE.

V and J are TRBV9 and TRBJ2-5; 8 nucleotides match TRBD1. With V trimmed by 4 bases and J by 1 base, 6 bases remained unmatched. CDR1 is SGDLS and CDR2 is YYNGEE in the germline V gene. This CDR3 has 15 amino acids. In nucleotides, the CDR3 is TGTGCCAGCAGCACACTAACAGGGGGCCAAGAGACCCAGTACTTC. Its translation is CASSTLTGGQETQYF.

The sample holds many counts of this clonotype. CDR3: CASSGWVGQGTTSYTF. The DNA for the CDR3 is TGTGCCAGCAGCGGATGGGTGGGACAGGGGACGACGTCCTACACCTTC. The chain carries TRBV7-2 and TRBJ1-2; 10 bases match TRBD1. V trimming: 5 bases; J trimming: 10 bases; junction bases outside the gene matches: 16. CDR1 SGHTA and CDR2 FQGNSA come from the germline V gene. There are 16 residues in the CDR3.